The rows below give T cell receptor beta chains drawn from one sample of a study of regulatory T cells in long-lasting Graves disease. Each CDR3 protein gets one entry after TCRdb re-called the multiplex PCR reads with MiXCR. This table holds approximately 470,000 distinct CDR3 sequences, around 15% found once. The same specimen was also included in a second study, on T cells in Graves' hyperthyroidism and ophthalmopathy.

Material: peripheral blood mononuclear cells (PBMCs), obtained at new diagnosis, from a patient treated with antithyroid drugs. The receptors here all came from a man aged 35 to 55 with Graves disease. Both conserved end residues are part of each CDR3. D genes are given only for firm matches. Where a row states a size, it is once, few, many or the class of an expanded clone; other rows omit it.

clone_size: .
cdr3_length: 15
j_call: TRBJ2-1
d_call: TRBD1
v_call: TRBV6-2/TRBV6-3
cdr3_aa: CASRAETGEGNEQFF
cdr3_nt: TGTGCCAGCAGAGCAGAGACAGGGGAAGGAAATGAGCAGTTCTTC

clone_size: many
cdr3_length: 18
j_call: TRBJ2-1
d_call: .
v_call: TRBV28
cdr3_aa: CASSLNFRRNRSYNEQFF
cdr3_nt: TGTGCCAGCAGCCTCAACTTCCGACGGAACCGCTCCTACAATGAGCAGTTCTTC

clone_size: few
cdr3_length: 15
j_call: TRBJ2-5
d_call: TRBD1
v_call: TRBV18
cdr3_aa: CASSPGTGGEETQYF
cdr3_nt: TGTGCCAGCTCACCAGGGACAGGGGGCGAAGAGACCCAGTACTTC

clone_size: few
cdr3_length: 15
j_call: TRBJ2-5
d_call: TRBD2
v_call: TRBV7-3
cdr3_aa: CASSPSGGSGETQYF
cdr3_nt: TGTGCCAGCAGCCCATCCGGCGGGAGTGGAGAGACCCAGTACTTC

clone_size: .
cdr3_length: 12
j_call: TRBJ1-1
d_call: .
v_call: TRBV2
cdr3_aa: CASKFEKPSAFF
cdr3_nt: TGTGCCAGCAAATTTGAGAAGCCGTCGGCTTTCTTT

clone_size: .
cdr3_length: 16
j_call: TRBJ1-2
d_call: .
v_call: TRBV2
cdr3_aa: CASRETGTRANYGYTF
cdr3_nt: TGTGCCAGCAGAGAAACAGGGACCAGAGCTAACTATGGCTACACCTTC

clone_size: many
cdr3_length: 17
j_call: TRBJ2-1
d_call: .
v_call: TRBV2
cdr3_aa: CASSERGAGRSYNEQFF
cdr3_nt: TGTGCCAGCAGTGAACGGGGGGCGGGGCGCTCCTACAATGAGCAGTTCTTC

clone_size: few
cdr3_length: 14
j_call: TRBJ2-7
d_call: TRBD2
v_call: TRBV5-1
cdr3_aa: CASSTWTSDYEQYF
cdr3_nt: TGCGCCAGCAGCACCTGGACTAGCGACTACGAGCAGTACTTC

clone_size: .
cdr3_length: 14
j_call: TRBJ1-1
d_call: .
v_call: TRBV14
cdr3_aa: CASSQVAGNTEAFF
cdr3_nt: TGTGCCAGCAGCCAAGTGGCCGGGAACACTGAAGCTTTCTTT

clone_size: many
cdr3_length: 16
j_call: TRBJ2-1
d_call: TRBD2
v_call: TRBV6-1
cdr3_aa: CASSNPPGRAGNEQFF
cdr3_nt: TGTGCCAGCAGTAACCCTCCCGGGAGGGCCGGGAATGAGCAGTTCTTC

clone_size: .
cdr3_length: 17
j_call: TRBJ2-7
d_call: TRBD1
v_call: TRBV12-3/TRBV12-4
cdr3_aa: CASSFMGAGTGFFEQYF
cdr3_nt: TGTGCCAGCAGTTTTATGGGAGCCGGGACAGGGTTTTTCGAGCAGTACTTC

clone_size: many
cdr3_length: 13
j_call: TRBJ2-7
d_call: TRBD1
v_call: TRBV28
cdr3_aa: CASSGTGWVEQYF
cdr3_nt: TGTGCCAGTTCCGGGACAGGGTGGGTCGAGCAGTACTTC

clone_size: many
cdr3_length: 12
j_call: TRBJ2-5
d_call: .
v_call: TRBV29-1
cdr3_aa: CSVGLAGETQYF
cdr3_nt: TGCAGCGTTGGACTCGCCGGAGAGACCCAGTACTTC

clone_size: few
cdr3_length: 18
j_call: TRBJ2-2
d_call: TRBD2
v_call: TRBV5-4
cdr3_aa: CASSSGTSGSFSTGELFF
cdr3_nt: TGTGCCAGCAGCTCCGGGACTAGCGGGAGTTTTAGCACCGGGGAGCTGTTTTTT

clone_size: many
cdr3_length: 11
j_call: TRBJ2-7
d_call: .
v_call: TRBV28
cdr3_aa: CASSVVNEQYF
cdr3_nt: TGTGCCAGCAGTGTCGTAAACGAGCAGTACTTC

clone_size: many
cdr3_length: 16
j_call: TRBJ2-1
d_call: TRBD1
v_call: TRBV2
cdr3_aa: CASSGTGGPTYNEQFF
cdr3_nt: TGTGCCAGCAGTGGAACAGGGGGCCCCACGTACAATGAGCAGTTCTTC

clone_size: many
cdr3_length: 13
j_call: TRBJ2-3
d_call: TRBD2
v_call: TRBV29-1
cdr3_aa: CSVAGGSSDTQYF
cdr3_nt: TGCAGCGTTGCGGGGGGATCGTCAGATACGCAGTATTTT

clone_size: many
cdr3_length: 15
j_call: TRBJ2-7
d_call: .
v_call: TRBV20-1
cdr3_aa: CSARPQRQWAYEQYF
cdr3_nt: TGCAGTGCTAGACCCCAGCGACAGTGGGCCTACGAGCAGTACTTC

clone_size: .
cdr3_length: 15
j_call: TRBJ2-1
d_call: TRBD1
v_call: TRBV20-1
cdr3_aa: CSARAGDRGSNEQFF
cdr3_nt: TGCAGTGCTAGAGCAGGGGACAGGGGGTCCAATGAGCAGTTCTTC

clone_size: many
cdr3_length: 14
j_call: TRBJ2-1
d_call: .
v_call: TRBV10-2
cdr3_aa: CASSEWGTYNEQFF
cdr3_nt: TGCGCCAGCAGTGAATGGGGCACCTACAATGAGCAGTTCTTC

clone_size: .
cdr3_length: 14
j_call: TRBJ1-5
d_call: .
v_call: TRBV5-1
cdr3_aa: CASSSGDFNQPQHF
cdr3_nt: TGCGCCAGCAGCTCGGGTGACTTTAATCAGCCCCAGCATTTT

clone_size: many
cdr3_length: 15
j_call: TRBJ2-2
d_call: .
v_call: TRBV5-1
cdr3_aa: CASSFGQINTGELFF
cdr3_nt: TGCGCCAGCAGCTTTGGACAGATTAACACCGGGGAGCTGTTTTTT

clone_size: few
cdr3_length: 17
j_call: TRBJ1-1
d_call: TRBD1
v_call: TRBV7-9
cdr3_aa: CASSHHPGQGSNTEAFF
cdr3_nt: TGTGCCAGCAGCCACCACCCGGGACAGGGATCAAACACTGAAGCTTTCTTT

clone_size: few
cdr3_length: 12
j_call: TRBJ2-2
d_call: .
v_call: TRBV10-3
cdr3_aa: CAISHITGELFF
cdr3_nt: TGTGCCATCAGTCACATCACCGGGGAGCTGTTTTTT

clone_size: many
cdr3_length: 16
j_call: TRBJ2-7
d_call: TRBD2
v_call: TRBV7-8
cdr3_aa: CASSYPGVGGGYEQYF
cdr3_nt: TGTGCCAGCAGCTACCCCGGTGTGGGGGGAGGGTACGAGCAGTACTTC

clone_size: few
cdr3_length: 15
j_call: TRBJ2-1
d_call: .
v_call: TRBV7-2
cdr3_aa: CASSPRRDMHNEQFF
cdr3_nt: TGTGCCAGCAGCCCTCGCCGGGACATGCACAATGAGCAGTTCTTC

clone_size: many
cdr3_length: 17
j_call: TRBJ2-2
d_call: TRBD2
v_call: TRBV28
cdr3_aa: CASSQPGLAGDTGELFF
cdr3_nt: TGTGCCAGCAGTCAGCCGGGACTAGCGGGAGACACCGGGGAGCTGTTTTTT

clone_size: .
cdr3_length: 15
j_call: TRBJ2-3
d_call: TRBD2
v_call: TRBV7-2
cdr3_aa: CASSFPGLAGDTQYF
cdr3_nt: TGTGCCAGCAGCTTTCCGGGACTAGCAGGAGATACGCAGTATTTT

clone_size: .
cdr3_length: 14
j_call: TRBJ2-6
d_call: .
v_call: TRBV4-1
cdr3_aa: CASSPLTGANVLTF
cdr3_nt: TGCGCCAGCAGCCCTTTAACTGGGGCCAACGTCCTGACTTTC

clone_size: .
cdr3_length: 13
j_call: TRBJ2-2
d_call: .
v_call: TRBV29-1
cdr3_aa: CSVAEPNTGELFF
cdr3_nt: TGCAGCGTTGCGGAACCGAACACCGGGGAGCTGTTTTTT

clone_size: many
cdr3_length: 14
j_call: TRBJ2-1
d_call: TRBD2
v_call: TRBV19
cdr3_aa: CASSIAGLAHEQFF
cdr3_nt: TGTGCCAGTAGTATCGCGGGACTAGCGCATGAGCAGTTCTTC

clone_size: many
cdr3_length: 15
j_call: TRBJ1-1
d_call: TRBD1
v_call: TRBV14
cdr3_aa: CASSQVSGGGTEAFF
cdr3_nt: TGTGCCAGCAGCCAAGTATCAGGGGGCGGTACTGAAGCTTTCTTT

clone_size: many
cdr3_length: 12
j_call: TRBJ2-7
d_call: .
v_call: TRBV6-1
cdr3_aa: CASSRGPGEQYF
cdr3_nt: TGTGCCAGCAGCCGGGGTCCGGGCGAGCAGTACTTC

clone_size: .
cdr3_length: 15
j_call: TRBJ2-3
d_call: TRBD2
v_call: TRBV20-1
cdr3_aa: CSARYKREGPGTQYF
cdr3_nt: TGCAGTGCTAGATACAAGCGGGAGGGCCCCGGTACGCAGTATTTT

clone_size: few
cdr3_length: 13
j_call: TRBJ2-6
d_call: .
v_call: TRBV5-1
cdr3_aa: CASSSHTSNVLTF
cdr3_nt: TGCGCCAGCAGCTCCCATACCTCCAACGTCCTGACTTTC

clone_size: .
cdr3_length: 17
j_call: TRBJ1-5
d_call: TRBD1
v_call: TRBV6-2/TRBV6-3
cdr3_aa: CASLTRTGGYSNQPQHF
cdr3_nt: TGTGCCAGCTTGACCAGGACAGGGGGCTATAGCAATCAGCCCCAGCATTTT

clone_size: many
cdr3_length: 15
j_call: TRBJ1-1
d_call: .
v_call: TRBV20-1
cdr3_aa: CSATGTLERDTEAFF
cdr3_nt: TGCAGTGCTACCGGGACTCTCGAAAGGGACACTGAAGCTTTCTTT

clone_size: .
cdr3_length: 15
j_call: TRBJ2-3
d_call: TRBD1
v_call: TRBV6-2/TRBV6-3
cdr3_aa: CAISESGQGGDTQYF
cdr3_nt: TGTGCCATCAGTGAGTCGGGACAGGGTGGAGATACGCAGTATTTT

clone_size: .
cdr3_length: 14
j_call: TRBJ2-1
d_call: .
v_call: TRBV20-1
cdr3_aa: CSAQNRDSGDEQFF
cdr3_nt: TGCAGTGCCCAAAACCGGGACTCGGGGGATGAGCAGTTCTTC

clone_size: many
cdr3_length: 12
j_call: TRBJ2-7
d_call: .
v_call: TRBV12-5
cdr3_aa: CASGLDRYEQYF
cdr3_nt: TGTGCTAGTGGTCTGGACCGGTACGAGCAGTACTTC

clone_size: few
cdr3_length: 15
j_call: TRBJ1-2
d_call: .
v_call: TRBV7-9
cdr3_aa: CASSLALQGTHGYTF
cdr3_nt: TGTGCCAGCAGCTTAGCTCTTCAGGGGACCCATGGCTACACCTTC

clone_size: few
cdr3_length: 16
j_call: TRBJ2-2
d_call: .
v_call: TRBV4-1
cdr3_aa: CASSQVGRANTGELFF
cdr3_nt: TGCGCCAGCAGCCAAGTTGGGCGGGCGAACACCGGGGAGCTGTTTTTT

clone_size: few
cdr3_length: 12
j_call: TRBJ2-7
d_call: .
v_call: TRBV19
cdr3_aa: CASRNHLYEQYF
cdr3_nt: TGTGCCAGTAGGAACCATCTCTACGAGCAGTACTTC

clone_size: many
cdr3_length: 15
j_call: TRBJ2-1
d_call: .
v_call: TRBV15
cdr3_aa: CATSHPARRYNEQFF
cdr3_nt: TGTGCCACCAGCCACCCGGCTAGACGATACAATGAGCAGTTCTTC

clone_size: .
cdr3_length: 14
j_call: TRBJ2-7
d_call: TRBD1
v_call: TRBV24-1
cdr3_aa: CATSPGQGSYEQYF
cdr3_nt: TGTGCCACCAGCCCGGGACAGGGTAGCTACGAGCAGTACTTC

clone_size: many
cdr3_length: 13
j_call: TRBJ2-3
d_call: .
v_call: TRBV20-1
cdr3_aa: CSARQLGTDTQYF
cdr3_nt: TGCAGTGCTAGGCAATTAGGCACAGATACGCAGTATTTT

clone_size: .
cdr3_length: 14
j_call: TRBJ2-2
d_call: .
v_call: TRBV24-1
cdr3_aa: CATRGTGDLGELFF
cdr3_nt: TGTGCCACCAGAGGGACCGGGGATTTAGGGGAGCTGTTTTTT

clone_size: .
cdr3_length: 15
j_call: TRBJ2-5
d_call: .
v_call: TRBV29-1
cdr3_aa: CSVYPRGYSGETQYF
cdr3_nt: TGCAGCGTGTACCCGAGGGGGTATAGTGGGGAGACCCAGTACTTC

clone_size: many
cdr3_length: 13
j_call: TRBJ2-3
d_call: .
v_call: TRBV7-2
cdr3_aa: CASSLSLADTQYF
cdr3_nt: TGTGCCAGCAGCTTATCCCTAGCAGATACGCAGTATTTT

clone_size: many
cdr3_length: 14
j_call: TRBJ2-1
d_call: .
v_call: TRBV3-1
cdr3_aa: CASSPAVSYNEQFF
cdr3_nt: TGTGCCAGCAGCCCAGCCGTCTCCTACAATGAGCAGTTCTTC

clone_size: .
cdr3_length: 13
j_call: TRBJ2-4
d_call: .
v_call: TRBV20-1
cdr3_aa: CSARNLSKNIQYF
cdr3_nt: TGCAGTGCTAGAAATCTTTCCAAAAACATTCAGTACTTC

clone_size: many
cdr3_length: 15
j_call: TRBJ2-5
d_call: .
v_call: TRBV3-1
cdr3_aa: CASSQGNDWVETQYF
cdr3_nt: TGTGCCAGCAGCCAAGGAAACGACTGGGTGGAGACCCAGTACTTC

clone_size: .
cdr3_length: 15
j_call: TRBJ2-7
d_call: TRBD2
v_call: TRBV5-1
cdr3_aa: CASRLGLAVNYEQYF
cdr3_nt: TGCGCCAGCAGGCTGGGACTAGCAGTTAACTACGAGCAGTACTTC